The next 14 T cell receptor beta chains were all read from a single sample in a study of response to subunit inactivated influenza vaccine. TCRdb used MiXCR to reprocess the RT-PCR reads, holding one entry per CDR3 protein. This sample yields about 650,000 distinct CDR3 sequences, of which approximately 14% are seen a single time; 11% belongs to the top ten. Here the sequenced sample was PBMCs from blood, taken about 12 days after vaccination. All receptors come from a man between 50 and 59 years old who received an inactivated influenza vaccine.

V is TRBV20-1 and J is TRBJ2-1; 10 positions agree with TRBD1. Germline CDR1 is DFQATT and CDR2 is SNEGSKA (reference sequence). J was trimmed by 14 bases and V by 5 bases; bases with no gene match: 6. The CDR3 has 11 residues. CDR3 DNA: TGCAGTGCTGGGACAGGGGATTTCGAGTTCTTC. Translated: CSAGTGDFEFF.

This sequence joins TRBV10-3 and TRBJ2-4, with a tentative D call TRBD2 (6 bases). There are 11 residues in the CDR3. Germline CDR1 is ENHRY and CDR2 is SYGVKD. The V end lost 6 bases, the J end lost 10 bases, and 10 bases lay between the germline ends. This CDR3 reads CAISVAGIQYF. CDR3 in DNA: TGTGCCATCAGCGTCGCGGGAATTCAGTACTTC.

This clonotype was seen a few times. The chain combines TRBV4-3 with TRBJ1-1; 11 nucleotides align to TRBD1. V trimming: 1 base; J trimming: 6 bases; junction bases outside the gene matches: 4. The germline V gene encodes CDR1 LGHNA and CDR2 YSLEER. There are 15 residues in the CDR3. CDR3 bases: TGCGCCAGCAGCCAAGTTGGGACAGGGGGATCTGAAGCTTTCTTT. It encodes CASSQVGTGGSEAFF.

This clonotype has a handful of counts. The gene calls are TRBV24-1 and TRBJ2-1; TRBD2 aligns across 10 bases. The CDR3 covers 14 residues. The germline gives CDR1 KGHDR, CDR2 SFDVKD. J was trimmed by 6 bases and V by 8 bases; bases with no gene match: 6. This CDR3 is CATKETSGPNEQFF. CDR3 in DNA: TGTGCCACCAAAGAGACTAGCGGGCCCAATGAGCAGTTCTTC.

The CDR3 is CASTGRTAETQYF. Here the CDR3 DNA reads TGTGCCAGCACGGGACGTACGGCAGAGACCCAGTACTTC. The V call is TRBV6-1, the J call TRBJ2-5; tentatively, D is TRBD1 or TRBD2 (5 bases each). Germline CDR1 reads MNHNS; CDR2 reads SASEGT. Trimming shortened V by 7 bases and J by 4 bases, and 13 bases separated the two germline ends. This CDR3 spans 13 amino acids.

The chain couples TRBV11-2 to TRBJ2-7, with 10 bases fitting TRBD2. V dropped 8 bases and J dropped 4; count of bases not matched to a gene: 5. Looked up from germline, CDR1 is SGHAT and CDR2 is FQNNGV. The CDR3 is 13 amino acids. Here the CDR3 DNA reads TGTGCCAGCTCCGGGACTAGCGAGTACGAGCAGTACTTC. It codes for CASSGTSEYEQYF.

This clonotype is a singleton in its sample. V gene TRBV20-1 combines with J gene TRBJ2-1, with TRBD2 matching over 11 bases. J lost 8 bases, V lost 3 bases, and 6 bases had no gene match. The CDR3 runs to 14 residues. CDR1 DFQATT and CDR2 SNEGSKA come from the germline V gene (reference sequence). The CDR3 sequence: CSASELAGDYEQFF. CDR3 coding DNA: TGCAGTGCTAGTGAACTAGCGGGGGATTATGAGCAGTTCTTC.

The chain has TRBV30 and TRBJ1-5; D is unresolved. The CDR3 is made up of 14 amino acids. CDR1 and CDR2 (germline): GTSNPN, SVGIG (reference sequence). The germline V and J ends were trimmed by 0 bases and 3 bases, with 9 bases remaining between them. The CDR3 DNA follows: TGTGCCTGGAGTGTAAGCAGTTTCAATCAGCCCCAGCATTTT. It encodes CAWSVSSFNQPQHF.

The CDR3 DNA reads as TGTGCCAGCACCCGGGACAGGGGGCTGACGGGCTACACCTTC. This sequence encodes CASTRDRGLTGYTF. The V gene is TRBV12-3 or TRBV12-4, the J gene TRBJ1-2, with TRBD1 matching over 12 bases. The V segment lost 7 bases and the J segment 8 bases; nucleotides outside the gene matches: 8. This CDR3 region has 14 residues.

This clonotype was detected only a few times. V and J are TRBV6-2 or TRBV6-3 and TRBJ2-6; the match to TRBD1 covers 7 bases. Germline CDR1 reads MNHEY; CDR2 reads SVGEGT. The J segment lost 0 bases and the V segment lost 4 bases, leaving 15 bases of the junction unmatched. The CDR3 loop spans 20 amino acids. The CDR3 bases are TGTGCCAGCAGTTCAATTGGATGGACAGGTGGAAACTCTGGGGCCAACGTCCTGACTTTC. This codes for CASSSIGWTGGNSGANVLTF.

The CDR3 loop reads CASSLSGIGVNQPQHF. In DNA form, the CDR3 reads TGTGCCAGCAGCCTCTCGGGGATTGGGGTCAATCAGCCCCAGCATTTT. The rearrangement links TRBV7-2 to TRBJ1-5, with D hard to call. Germline V gene data show CDR1 as SGHTA and CDR2 as FQGNSA. Trimming took 5 bases from V and 3 from J, leaving 17 bases between them. This CDR3 spans 16 amino acids.

This clonotype appeared many times. The V gene is TRBV11-2, the J gene TRBJ1-1, with a weak D call TRBD1 (5 bases). Trimming shortened V by 6 bases and J by 7 bases, and 9 bases separated the two germline ends. CDR3 length equals 11 residues. Germline V gene data show CDR1 as SGHAT and CDR2 as FQNNGV. The CDR3 DNA reads TGTGCCAGCAGTTGGAGGGGTGAAGCTTTCTTT. Amino acids: CASSWRGEAFF. Full variable domain (missing parts from reference TRBV11-2 and TRBJ1-1): EAGVAQSPRYKIIEKRQSVAFWCNPISGHATLYWYQQILGQGPKLLIQFQNNGVVDDSQLPKDRFSAERLKGVDSTLKIQPAKLEDSAVYLCASSWRGEAFFGQGTRLTVV.

The V and J genes are TRBV7-2 and TRBJ1-1; D is perhaps TRBD1 (5 bases). Germline loops: CDR1 SGHTA, CDR2 FQGNSA. With 5 bases removed from V and 7 bases from J, the gap between germline ends came to 20 bases. The CDR3 has 15 amino acids. For the CDR3, the DNA is TGTGCCAGCAGCCAACAGGTCAGGGCGCGAGTTGAAGCTTTCTTT. Its translation is CASSQQVRARVEAFF.

The chain is built from TRBV6-6 and TRBJ2-5; 10 nucleotides align to TRBD1. CDR1 and CDR2 from the germline V gene are MNHNY and SVGAGI (reference sequence). After removal of 6 bases from V and 6 bases from J, the junction contained 4 bases not matched to a gene. The CDR3 loop spans 13 amino acids. CDR3 in DNA: TGTGCCAGCAGCTGGGACAGGGGTCAGACCCAGTACTTC. It codes for CASSWDRGQTQYF.